The clone carrying this T cell receptor beta chain was seen a few times. Trimming removed 3 bases from V and 4 bases from J, with 12 bases in between. Germline loops: CDR1 SEHNR, CDR2 FQNEAQ (reference sequence). This CDR3 has 14 amino acids. PCR was performed using 60 Vbeta and 13 Jbeta primers. Data came from immunoSEQ multiplex PCR; TCRdb stores just in-frame clones and leaves some out. The sample includes some 150,000 clones, roughly 83% seen only once; the top ten take around 3.2%. Nominally healthy donors provided the samples, though records likely missed some immune exposures. These data originate in a study of cytomegalovirus exposure and HLA in healthy donors.

What was sequenced was PBMCs. V gene TRBV7-9 combines with J gene TRBJ1-2; no clear D. The receptor was isolated from a human donor in good health. This CDR3 reads CASSFLGQSYGYTF. The DNA for the CDR3 is TGTGCCAGCAGCTTTTTGGGCCAGTCCTATGGCTACACCTTC.